The TCR beta chain under discussion was sequenced for a study of T cell repertoires in aging, cancer and after chemotherapy. Whole-study context: Repeat sampling of healthy donors over several months to years showed clear clonal overlap. About 8.8 million TCR reads made up the full dataset.

With regard to this clonotype: Antigen specificity is unknown.

Study-level findings and limits: The repertoire data cannot show anything about immunological memory following chemotherapy.

CDR3 length: 16 residues. The germline gives CDR1 MNHEY, CDR2 SMNVEV (reference sequence). The V segment lost 9 bases and the J segment 0 bases; nucleotides outside the gene matches: 10. Rearranged V-D-J TRB sequences were amplified with a mixed TRB-A/B primer pool. TCRdb re-analysed the multiplex PCR reads in MiXCR, keeping a single row per CDR3 protein. The data contain approximately 3,300 distinct CDR3 sequences, approximately 35% of them singletons. Amplification of TCR beta used genomic DNA extracted from peripheral blood. This TCR was recovered from a human donor in good health. This rearrangement joins TRBV27 to TRBJ2-1, with TRBD2 matching over 8 bases. The sample comprised blood. CDR3 protein: CARTPPGTSSYNEQFF. CDR3 DNA: TGTGCCAGAACCCCTCCCGGGACTAGCTCCTACAATGAGCAGTTCTTC.